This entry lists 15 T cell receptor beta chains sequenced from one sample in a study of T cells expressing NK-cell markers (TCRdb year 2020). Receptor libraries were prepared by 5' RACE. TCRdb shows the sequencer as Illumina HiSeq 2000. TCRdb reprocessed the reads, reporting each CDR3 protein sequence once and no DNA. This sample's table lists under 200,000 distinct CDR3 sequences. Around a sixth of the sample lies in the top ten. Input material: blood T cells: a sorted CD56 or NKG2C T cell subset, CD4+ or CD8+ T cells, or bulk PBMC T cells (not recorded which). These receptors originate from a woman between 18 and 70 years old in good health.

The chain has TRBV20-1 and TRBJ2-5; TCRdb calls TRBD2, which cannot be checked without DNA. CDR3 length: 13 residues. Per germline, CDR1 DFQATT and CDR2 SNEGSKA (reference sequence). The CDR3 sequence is CSLIAGGRGAQYF.

CDR3: CASKKEEGATEAFF. V gene TRBV5-1 combines with J gene TRBJ1-1; TCRdb names TRBD1, which stays unverified in the absence of DNA. The CDR3 totals 14 residues. Germline V CDR1 and CDR2: SGHRS, YFSETQ.

CDR3 amino acids: CATSAALFNEQFF. The chain employs TRBV24-1 and TRBJ2-1; the TCRdb call, TRBD2, lacks DNA for checking. The CDR3 has 13 amino acids. From germline, CDR1 is KGHDR and CDR2 SFDVKD.

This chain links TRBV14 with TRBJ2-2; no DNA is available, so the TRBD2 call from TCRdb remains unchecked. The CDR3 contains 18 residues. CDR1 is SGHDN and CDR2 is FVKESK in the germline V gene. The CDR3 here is CASSPFGLAGTNTGELFF. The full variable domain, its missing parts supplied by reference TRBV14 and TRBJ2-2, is EAGVTQFPSHSVIEKGQTVTLRCDPISGHDNLYWYRRVMGKEIKFLLHFVKESKQDESGMPNNRFLAERTGGTYSTLKVQPAELEDSGVYFCASSPFGLAGTNTGELFFGEGSRLTVL.

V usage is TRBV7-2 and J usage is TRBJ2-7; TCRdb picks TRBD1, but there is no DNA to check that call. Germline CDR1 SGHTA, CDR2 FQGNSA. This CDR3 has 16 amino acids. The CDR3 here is CASSLEGTGGRYEQYF.

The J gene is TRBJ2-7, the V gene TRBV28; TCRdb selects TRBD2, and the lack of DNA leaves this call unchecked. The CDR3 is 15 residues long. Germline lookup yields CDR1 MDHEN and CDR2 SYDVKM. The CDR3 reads CASSLPTSGDGEQYF.

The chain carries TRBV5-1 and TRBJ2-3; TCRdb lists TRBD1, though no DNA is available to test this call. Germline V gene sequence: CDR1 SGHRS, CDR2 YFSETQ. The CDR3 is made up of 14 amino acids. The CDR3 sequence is CASSSDRGTDTQYF.

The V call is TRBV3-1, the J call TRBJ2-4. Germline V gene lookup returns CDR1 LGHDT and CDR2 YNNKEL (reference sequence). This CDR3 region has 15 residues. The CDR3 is CASSQVTLAKNIQYF.

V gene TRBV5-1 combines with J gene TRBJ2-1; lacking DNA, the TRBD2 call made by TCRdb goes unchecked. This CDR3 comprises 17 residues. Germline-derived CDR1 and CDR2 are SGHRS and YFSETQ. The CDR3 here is CASSSAPSGGAYNEQFF.

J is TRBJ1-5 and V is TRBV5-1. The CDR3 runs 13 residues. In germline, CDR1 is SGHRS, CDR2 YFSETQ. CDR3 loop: CASSLDSNQPQHF. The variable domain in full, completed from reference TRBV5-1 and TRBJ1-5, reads KAGVTQTPRYLIKTRGQQVTLSCSPISGHRSVSWYQQTPGQGLQFLFEYFSETQRNKGNFPGRFSGRQFSNSRSEMNVSTLELGDSALYLCASSLDSNQPQHFGDGTRLSIL.

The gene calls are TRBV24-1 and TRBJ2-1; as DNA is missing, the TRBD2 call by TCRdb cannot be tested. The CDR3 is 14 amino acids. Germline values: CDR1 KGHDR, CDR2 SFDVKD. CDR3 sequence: CATGSGGAYNEQFF.

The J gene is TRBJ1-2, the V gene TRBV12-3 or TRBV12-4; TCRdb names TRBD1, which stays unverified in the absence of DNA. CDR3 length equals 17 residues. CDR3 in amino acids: CASSLTTRTGINYGYTF.

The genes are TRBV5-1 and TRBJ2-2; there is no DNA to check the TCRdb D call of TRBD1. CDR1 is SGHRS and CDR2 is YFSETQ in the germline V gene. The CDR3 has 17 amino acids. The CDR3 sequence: CASSLDPGGGTTGELFF.

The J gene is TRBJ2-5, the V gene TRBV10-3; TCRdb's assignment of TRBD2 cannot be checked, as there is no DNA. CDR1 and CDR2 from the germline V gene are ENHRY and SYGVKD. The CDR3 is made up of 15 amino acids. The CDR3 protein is CAISASGGNGETQYF.

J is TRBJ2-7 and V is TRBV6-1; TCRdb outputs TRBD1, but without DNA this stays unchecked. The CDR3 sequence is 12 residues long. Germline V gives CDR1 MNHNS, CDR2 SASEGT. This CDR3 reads CASRRDRYEQYF.